This entry concerns a single T cell receptor beta chain. Its antigen is undetermined. The V gene end was trimmed by 7 bases and the J gene end by 6 bases; junction bases not matched to a gene: 12. CDR3 length equals 15 residues. Per the germline V gene, CDR1 is MGHDK and CDR2 is SYGVNS. The entry originates in a study of CD4 T cells in relation to SARS-CoV-2 and coronaviruses. Unexposed donor CD4+ T cells date from about 2010-2018, before the COVID-19 pandemic. After less than 11 days of culture, CD4+ T cells were isolated. Repertoires were generated with immunoSEQ multiplex PCR, while TCRdb's copy carries only in-frame clones and drops some. The data hold 20,000 or so clones, with over 70% observed a single time.

Material for sequencing was CD4+ T cells from PBMCs, cultured in vitro. The receptor comes from a human donor in good health. The chain has TRBV25-1 and TRBJ1-5; TRBD1 matches at 7 bases. Here the CDR3 reads CASTLRQGPIQPQHF. In nucleotides, the CDR3 is TGTGCCAGCACCCTAAGACAGGGTCCTATTCAGCCCCAGCATTTT.